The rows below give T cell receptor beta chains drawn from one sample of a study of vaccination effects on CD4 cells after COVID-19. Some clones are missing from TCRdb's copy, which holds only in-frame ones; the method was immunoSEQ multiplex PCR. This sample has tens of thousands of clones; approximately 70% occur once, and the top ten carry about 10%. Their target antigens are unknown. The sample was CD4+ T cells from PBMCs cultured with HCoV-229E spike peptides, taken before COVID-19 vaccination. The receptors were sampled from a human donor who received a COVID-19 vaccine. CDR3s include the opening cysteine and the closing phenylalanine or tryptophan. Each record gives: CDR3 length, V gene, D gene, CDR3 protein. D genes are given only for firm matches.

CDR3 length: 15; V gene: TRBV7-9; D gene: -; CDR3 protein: CASSLKLGTYNEQFF
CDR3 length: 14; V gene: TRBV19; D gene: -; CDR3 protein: CASSEQGASYEQYF
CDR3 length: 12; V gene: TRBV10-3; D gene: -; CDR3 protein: CAISESEGQQFF
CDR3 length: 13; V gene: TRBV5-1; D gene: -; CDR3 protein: CASSPGSQETQYF
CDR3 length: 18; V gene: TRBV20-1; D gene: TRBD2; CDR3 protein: CSASRSSGGGLAKNIQYF
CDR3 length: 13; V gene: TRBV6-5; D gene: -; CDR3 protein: CASRDTGFGQLFF
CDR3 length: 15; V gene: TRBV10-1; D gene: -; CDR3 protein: CASSEGGLFTDTQYF
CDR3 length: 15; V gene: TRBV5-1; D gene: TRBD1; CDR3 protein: CASSSLGQAGTEAFF
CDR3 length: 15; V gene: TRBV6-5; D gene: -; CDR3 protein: CASSFQGSGNYGYTF
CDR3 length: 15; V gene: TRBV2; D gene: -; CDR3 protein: CASKPGGPNTGELFF
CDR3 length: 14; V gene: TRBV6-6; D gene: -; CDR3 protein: CASSYGLGNTEAFF